Shown below are 26 T cell receptor beta chains from a single sample sequenced in a study of blood T cell repertoires in COVID-19. The assay was immunoSEQ multiplex PCR, and TCRdb's table has in-frame clones only and misses some. The top ten clones hold roughly 8.7% of a sample with around 190,000 clones, 70% to 90% of them seen once. The specimen was PBMCs or T cells enriched from blood (not recorded which). These receptors originate from a man in his forties who had recovered from COVID-19.

This clone has more than one count but fewer than ten. CDR3 bases: TGCGCCAGCAGCTTGGGCCCGGGTCGAACTAATGAAAAACTGTTTTTT. Translated, it gives CASSLGPGRTNEKLFF. V and J are TRBV5-1 and TRBJ1-4; no clear D gene. The V end lost 0 bases, the J end lost 1 base, and 10 bases lay between the germline ends. Germline V gene sequence: CDR1 SGHRS, CDR2 YFSETQ. The CDR3 extends over 16 amino acids. Full variable domain (remainder filled in from reference TRBV5-1 and TRBJ1-4): KAGVTQTPRYLIKTRGQQVTLSCSPISGHRSVSWYQQTPGQGLQFLFEYFSETQRNKGNFPGRFSGRQFSNSRSEMNVSTLELGDSALYLCASSLGPGRTNEKLFFGSGTQLSVL.

J is TRBJ2-3 and V is TRBV29-1, with 9 positions matching TRBD1. The CDR3 has 16 amino acids. The junction had 9 bases not matched to a gene; V was cut back by 2 bases and J by 3 bases. Germline assignment: CDR1 SQVTM and CDR2 ANQGSEA. The CDR3 spells CSVEPLRTGETDTQYF. CDR3 nucleotide sequence: TGCAGCGTTGAACCCTTAAGGACAGGGGAGACAGATACGCAGTATTTT.

The chain couples TRBV5-5 to TRBJ2-5; TRBD1 matches 8 bases. CDR3 length equals 16 residues. The J segment lost 1 base and the V segment lost 2 bases, leaving 7 bases of the junction unmatched. CDR1 is SGHKS, CDR2 YYEKEE, per germline (reference sequence). The CDR3 protein is CASSLRTGKGQETQYF. CDR3 DNA sequence: TGTGCCAGCAGCTTAAGGACAGGGAAGGGCCAAGAGACCCAGTACTTC.

V usage is TRBV5-1 and J usage is TRBJ1-2; D is unclear. This CDR3 is 15 amino acids long. V was pared by 0 bases and J by 1 base, with 10 bases between. Germline-derived CDR1 and CDR2 are SGHRS and YFSETQ. The CDR3, as DNA: TGCGCCAGCAGCTTGGACAGAACTTTTAACTATGGCTACACCTTC. It codes for CASSLDRTFNYGYTF.

The chain uses TRBV5-1 and TRBJ1-2, with D tentatively TRBD1 (5 bases). V was shortened by 5 bases and J by 2 bases, with 10 bases between the two germline ends. This CDR3 region has 13 residues. Germline V gene data show CDR1 as SGHRS and CDR2 as YFSETQ. DNA of the CDR3: TGCGCCAGCAGTCAGGACATAAACTATGGCTACACCTTC. The encoded protein is CASSQDINYGYTF.

CDR3 bases: TGCGCCAGCAGCTACCAGGGGAATCAGCCCCAGCATTTT. Translation: CASSYQGNQPQHF. The V gene is TRBV5-1, the J gene TRBJ1-5, with D possibly TRBD1 on 6 matching bases. Trimming removed 3 bases from V and 4 bases from J, with 8 bases in between. Per the germline V gene, CDR1 is SGHRS and CDR2 is YFSETQ. CDR3 length equals 13 residues.

The genes are TRBV20-1 and TRBJ1-2; 7 bases match TRBD1. Germline CDR1 is DFQATT and CDR2 is SNEGSKA (reference sequence). CDR3 length: 11 amino acids. The V and J ends lost 5 bases and 7 bases, in that order; junction bases with no gene match: 4. In DNA, the CDR3 is TGCAGTGCTGGTGACAGGGTTGGCTACACCTTC. This codes for CSAGDRVGYTF.

The chain joins TRBV30 to TRBJ2-1, with TRBD2 matching over 10 bases. The CDR3 spans 14 residues. The trim removed 0 bases at V and 9 bases at J, leaving 5 bases unmatched. CDR1 is GTSNPN, CDR2 SVGIG, per germline (reference sequence). The CDR3 bases are TGTGCCTGGAGTGTGTTAGCGGGAGGTAGTGAGCAGTTCTTC. Its protein is CAWSVLAGGSEQFF.

This clone has ten or more counts. V gene TRBV6-2 or TRBV6-3 combines with J gene TRBJ2-7; 10 positions match TRBD2. J gave up 4 bases and V 2 bases, and 5 bases lay outside the gene matches. The CDR3 extends over 15 amino acids. In germline, CDR1 is MNHEY, CDR2 SVGEGT. CDR3 sequence reads: CASSYKASGSYEQYF. The CDR3 coding sequence is TGTGCCAGCAGTTACAAGGCTAGCGGGAGTTACGAGCAGTACTTC.

This chain joins TRBV5-4 and TRBJ2-5; TRBD2 matches at 8 bases. Germline assignment: CDR1 SGHNT and CDR2 YYREEE (reference sequence). CDR3 length: 16 amino acids. Trimming cost V 0 bases and J 1 base; bases outside gene matches: 5. CDR3 nucleotide sequence: TGTGCCAGCAGCTTGGCCGGGGGGGATTCCCAAGAGACCCAGTACTTC. Residues: CASSLAGGDSQETQYF.

The V call is TRBV5-1, the J call TRBJ1-3; TRBD1 aligns across 8 bases. The CDR3 has 14 amino acids. V shed 3 bases and J 7 bases; nucleotides not matched to a gene: 6. Germline CDR1 SGHRS, CDR2 YFSETQ. This CDR3 reads CASSSGQDANTIYF. In nucleotides, the CDR3 is TGCGCCAGCAGCTCGGGACAGGACGCTAACACCATATATTTT.

This chain connects TRBV11-3 to TRBJ2-1, with D hard to call. V lost 5 bases and J 7 bases, leaving 9 bases between the germline ends. Germline CDR1 reads SGHNT; CDR2 reads YENEEA. The CDR3 loop spans 12 amino acids. CDR3 DNA sequence: TGTGCCAGCAGCCACGGTGTGAATGAGCAGTTCTTC. Encoded protein: CASSHGVNEQFF.

The chain joins TRBV11-2 to TRBJ2-3; D ambiguous. Germline V gene sequence: CDR1 SGHAT, CDR2 FQNNGV. The CDR3 has 13 amino acids. The ends were cut back, 4 bases at V and 7 bases at J, with 12 bases in the middle. CDR3 residues: CASSSPGSHTQYF. Here the CDR3 DNA reads TGTGCCAGCAGCTCCCCCGGGTCGCATACGCAGTATTTT.

This clone was seen only once. The chain links TRBV28 to TRBJ2-1; D is possibly TRBD1 (6 bases). Germline values: CDR1 MDHEN, CDR2 SYDVKM. Trimming took 5 bases from V and 6 from J, leaving 17 bases between them. CDR3 length: 15 amino acids. The CDR3, as DNA: TGTGCCAGCAGTCAAACAGGGAGAGGTGGCAATGAGCAGTTCTTC. Translated: CASSQTGRGGNEQFF.

V is TRBV18 and J is TRBJ1-5; D possibly corresponds to TRBD1 (5 bases). Germline CDR1 and CDR2: KGHSH and LQKENI. This CDR3 has 16 residues. Trimming stripped 2 bases from V and 0 bases from J, with 11 bases between. DNA of the CDR3: TGTGCCAGCTCACCAACAGGCCCCGATAGCAATCAGCCCCAGCATTTT. Its translation: CASSPTGPDSNQPQHF.

This clone was seen only a few times. The CDR3 DNA is TGTGCCATTTGGGACAGGGGGAATTCTGGAAACACCATATATTTT. Translated, it gives CAIWDRGNSGNTIYF. The chain joins TRBV10-3 to TRBJ1-3; 11 bases are a match to TRBD1. J was trimmed by 1 base and V by 9 bases; bases with no gene match: 5. CDR3 length: 15 amino acids. Germline CDR1 is ENHRY and CDR2 is SYGVKD.

About this clone itself: Distinct nucleotide sequences in the sample also encode this CDR3. The V and J genes are TRBV7-9 and TRBJ1-1, with D possibly matching TRBD1 (6 bases). This CDR3 contains 14 residues. Per germline, CDR1 SEHNR and CDR2 FQNEAQ (reference sequence). The V end was cut by 5 bases, the J end by 1 base, with 11 bases between. The chain's CDR3 is CASSLGQKNTEAFF. The CDR3 DNA reads TGTGCCAGCAGCCTCGGACAGAAGAACACTGAAGCTTTCTTT.

The chain links TRBV6-5 to TRBJ1-1; TRBD1 aligns across 8 bases. The trim removed 0 bases at V and 5 bases at J, leaving 5 bases unmatched. Germline lookup yields CDR1 MNHEY and CDR2 SVGAGI. The CDR3 loop spans 15 amino acids. CDR3 residues: CASSYSWTGRTEAFF. The CDR3 DNA follows: TGTGCCAGCAGTTACTCGTGGACAGGGAGGACTGAAGCTTTCTTT.

The chain is built from TRBV30 and TRBJ2-5; 16 positions match TRBD2. CDR1 is GTSNPN, CDR2 SVGIG, per germline (reference sequence). V trimming: 0 bases; J trimming: 5 bases; junction bases outside the gene matches: 9. The CDR3 extends over 18 amino acids. CDR3 bases: TGTGCCTGGAGTGTAGCGGGACTAGCGGGAGGGTTTTGGGAGACCCAGTACTTC. Translation: CAWSVAGLAGGFWETQYF.

The V gene is TRBV5-4, the J gene TRBJ1-1, with TRBD1 identical over 7 bases. Germline V gene sequence: CDR1 SGHNT, CDR2 YYREEE (reference sequence). There are 14 residues in the CDR3. With 0 bases clipped from V and 4 bases from J, the junction kept 3 bases outside the gene matches. Here the CDR3 reads CASSLEAGGTEAFF. Here the CDR3 DNA reads TGTGCCAGCAGCTTGGAGGCAGGGGGCACTGAAGCTTTCTTT.

This chain connects TRBV24-1 to TRBJ1-5; the D is unclear. CDR1 KGHDR and CDR2 SFDVKD come from the germline V gene. V lost 1 base and J lost 6, with 6 bases in between. This CDR3 region has 13 residues. CDR3: CATSDFRGQPQHF. The CDR3, as DNA: TGTGCCACCAGTGATTTTAGAGGTCAGCCCCAGCATTTT.

V gene TRBV2 combines with J gene TRBJ2-7; no reliable D call. The CDR3 loop spans 12 amino acids. Per the germline V gene, CDR1 is SNHLY and CDR2 is FYNNEI. V was trimmed by 4 bases and J by 2 bases, leaving 6 bases between them. CDR3 DNA: TGTGCCAGCAGTGCTGGCCCCTACGAGCAGTACTTC. This gives the protein CASSAGPYEQYF.

The count of this clone is one. The J gene is TRBJ2-7, the V gene TRBV19, with 11 bases aligning to TRBD2. The CDR3 sequence is 15 residues long. V shed 3 bases, J shed 4 bases, and the junction held 5 bases outside the gene matches. CDR1 is LNHDA and CDR2 is SQIVND in the germline V gene (reference sequence). The CDR3 DNA reads TGTGCCAGTAGTATGGCGCTAGCGGGAGGATACGAGCAGTACTTC. The encoded protein is CASSMALAGGYEQYF.

This sequence joins TRBV5-4 and TRBJ2-1; perhaps TRBD1 as D (5 bases). Looked up from germline, CDR1 is SGHNT and CDR2 is YYREEE (reference sequence). V was clipped by 1 base and J by 7 bases, with 12 bases between them. The CDR3 totals 14 residues. CDR3 in amino acids: CASSLMGPRNEQFF. The CDR3 nucleotides read TGTGCCAGCAGCTTGATGGGGCCAAGAAATGAGCAGTTCTTC.

This clone appeared a few times. Here the CDR3 reads CASSRGTDHEQYF. The DNA of the CDR3 is TGTGCCAGTAGTAGAGGGACAGACCACGAGCAGTACTTC. The chain uses TRBV19 and TRBJ2-7; 7 positions match TRBD1. In germline, CDR1 is LNHDA, CDR2 SQIVND (reference sequence). CDR3 length: 13 amino acids. V gave up 4 bases and J gave up 5 bases; unmatched junction bases: 5.

The chain employs TRBV10-1 and TRBJ1-1, with 10 bases lining up with TRBD1. The CDR3 is 17 residues long. V shed 6 bases, J shed 7 bases, and the junction held 17 bases outside the gene matches. Per the germline V gene, CDR1 is WNHNN and CDR2 is SYGVQD (reference sequence). The CDR3 is CASRANMGQGPRSEAFF. CDR3 sequence (DNA): TGCGCCAGCAGGGCAAATATGGGACAGGGGCCGCGTAGTGAAGCTTTCTTT.